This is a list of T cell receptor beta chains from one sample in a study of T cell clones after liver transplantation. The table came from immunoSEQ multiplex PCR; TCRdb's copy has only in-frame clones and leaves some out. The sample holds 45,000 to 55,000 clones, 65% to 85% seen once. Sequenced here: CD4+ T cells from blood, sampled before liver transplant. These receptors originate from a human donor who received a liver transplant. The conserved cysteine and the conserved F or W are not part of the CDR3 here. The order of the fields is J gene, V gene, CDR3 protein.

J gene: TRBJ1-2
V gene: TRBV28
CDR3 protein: ASSPNERGYT

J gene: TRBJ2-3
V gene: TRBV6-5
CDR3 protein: ASRTGLTHDTQY

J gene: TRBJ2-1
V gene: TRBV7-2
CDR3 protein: ASSRGLGNNEQF

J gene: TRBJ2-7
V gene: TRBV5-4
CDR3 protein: ASTTGGGSDEQY

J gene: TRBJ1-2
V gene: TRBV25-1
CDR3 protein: ASSAGYGYT

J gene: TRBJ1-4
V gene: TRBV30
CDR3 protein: AWSSAYRGGNEKLF

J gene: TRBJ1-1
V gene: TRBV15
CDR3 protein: AAGQRNTEAF

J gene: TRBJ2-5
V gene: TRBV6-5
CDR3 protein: ASRPTGVETQY

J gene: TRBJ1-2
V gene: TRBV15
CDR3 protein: ATSRGSNYGYT

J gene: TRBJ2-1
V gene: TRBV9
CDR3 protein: ASSVLAGGLVEQF

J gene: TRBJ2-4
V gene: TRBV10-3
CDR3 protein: AISETGKLAKNIQY

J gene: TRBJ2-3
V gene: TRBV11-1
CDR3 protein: ASSPLNLADHTSTDTQY

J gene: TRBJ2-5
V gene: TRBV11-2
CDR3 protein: ASSFTTQETQY

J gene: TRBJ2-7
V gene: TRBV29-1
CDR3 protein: SVEGGLGEQY

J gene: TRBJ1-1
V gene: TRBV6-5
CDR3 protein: ASRPGRESGSKAF

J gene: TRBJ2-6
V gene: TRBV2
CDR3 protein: ASSLSGANVLT

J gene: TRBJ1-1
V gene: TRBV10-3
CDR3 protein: AISETGRAMNTEAF

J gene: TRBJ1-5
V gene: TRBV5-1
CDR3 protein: ASSMADSYAQPQH

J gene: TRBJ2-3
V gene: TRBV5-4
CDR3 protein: ASSRQATEKDTQY

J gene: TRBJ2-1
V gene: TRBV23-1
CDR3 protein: ASSQRGHSYNEQF

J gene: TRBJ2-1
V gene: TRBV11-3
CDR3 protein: ASTPGQGYNEQF

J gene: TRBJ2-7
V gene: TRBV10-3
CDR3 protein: AISESNQYEQY

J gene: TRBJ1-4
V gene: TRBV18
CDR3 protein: ASSRQGANEKLF

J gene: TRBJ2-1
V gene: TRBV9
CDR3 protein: ASSVGMGRSSYNEQF

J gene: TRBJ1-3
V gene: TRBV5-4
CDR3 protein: ASSFFEAGNTIY

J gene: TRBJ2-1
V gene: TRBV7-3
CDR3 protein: ASSLRGGIHNEQF

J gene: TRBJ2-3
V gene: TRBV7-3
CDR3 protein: ASSLGLARTDTQY